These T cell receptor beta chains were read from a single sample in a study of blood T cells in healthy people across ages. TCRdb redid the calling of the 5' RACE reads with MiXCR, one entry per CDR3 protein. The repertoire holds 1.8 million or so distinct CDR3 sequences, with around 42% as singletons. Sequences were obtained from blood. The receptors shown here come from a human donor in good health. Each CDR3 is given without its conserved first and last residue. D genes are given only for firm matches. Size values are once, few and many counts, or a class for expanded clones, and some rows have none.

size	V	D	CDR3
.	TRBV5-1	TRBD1	ASSSQGTNEQF
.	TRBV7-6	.	ASSLADSSPYEQY
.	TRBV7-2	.	ASSFVAGSYEQF
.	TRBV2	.	ASSGGLLRSYNEQF
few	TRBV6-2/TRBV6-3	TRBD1	ASRATGAAFFSYT
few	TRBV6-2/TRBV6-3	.	ASSPYLYQPQH
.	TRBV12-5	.	ASGVSLETQY
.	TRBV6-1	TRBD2	ASSVLAGGPEVATDTQY
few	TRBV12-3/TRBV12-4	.	ASSLGWVYDYGYT
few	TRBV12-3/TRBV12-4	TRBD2	ASSPLLAGSTDTQY
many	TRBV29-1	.	SVEGGAYEQY
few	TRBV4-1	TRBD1	ASSQGQGAQNGYT
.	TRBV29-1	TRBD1	SVTRDRRYEQY
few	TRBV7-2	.	ASSLESGTDTQY
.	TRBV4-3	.	ASSLSGAKNSPLH
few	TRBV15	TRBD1	ATSPRQGIEGYT
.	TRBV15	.	ATSRTEPQETQY
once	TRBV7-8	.	ASTLMSGSPLH
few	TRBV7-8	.	ASSLIVFDQSSYEQY
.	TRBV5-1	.	ASSLHVGGGAYNEQF
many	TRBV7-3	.	ASSQGLSPSYEQY
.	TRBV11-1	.	ASSLSGSPAY
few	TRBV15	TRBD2	ATSRGTGGGADEQF
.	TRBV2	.	ASSEAQVPPGYT
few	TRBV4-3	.	ASSAWGESYNEQF
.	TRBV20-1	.	SAPRRPGAGEQY
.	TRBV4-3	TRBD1	ASSHGQGAPGEQY
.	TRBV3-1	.	ASSQVKGEKLF
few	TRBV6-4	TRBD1	VSSDTGGAYNKQF
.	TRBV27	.	ASSLQATSRYGYT
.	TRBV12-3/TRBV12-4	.	ASSRRGLGNEQF
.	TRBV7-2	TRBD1	VSSPLGQGGSPLH